One and the same sample provided the 18 T cell receptor beta chains below, sequenced in a study of OX40 agonist ivuxolimab in advanced cancers. Generated by immunoSEQ multiplex PCR, the TCRdb table keeps only in-frame clones and is missing some. The table includes roughly 10,000 clones, over 65% detected once. The material was CD4+ or CD8+ T cells sorted from blood, obtained in a trial of the OX40 agonist ivuxolimab. The receptors shown here come from an adult with an advanced solid tumor such as melanoma, head and neck, liver or kidney cancer.

The rearrangement links TRBV5-1 to TRBJ2-5, with unresolved D. Germline V CDR1 and CDR2: SGHRS, YFSETQ. This CDR3 contains 13 residues. The V end lost 0 bases, the J end lost 3 bases, and 6 bases lay between the germline ends. CDR3 bases: TGCGCCAGCAGCTTGGAGGCTGAAGAGACCCAGTACTTC. Protein sequence: CASSLEAEETQYF.

The chain joins TRBV16 to TRBJ2-7, with a tentative D call TRBD1 (6 bases). V was cut by 0 bases and J by 6 bases, with 12 bases left in between. Germline loops: CDR1 KGHSY, CDR2 FQNENV. The CDR3 sequence is 14 residues long. The CDR3 region is CASSQSQGSGEQYF. CDR3 nucleotides: TGTGCCAGCAGCCAATCCCAGGGGTCCGGCGAGCAGTACTTC. Full variable domain (missing parts from reference TRBV16 and TRBJ2-7): GEEVAQTPKHLVRGEGQKAKLYCAPIKGHSYVFWYQQVLKNEFKFLISFQNENVFDETGMPKERFSAKCLPNSPCSLEIQATKLEDSAVYFCASSQSQGSGEQYFGPGTRLTVT.

Judged by abundance, this clone is medium-sized. The V gene is TRBV28, the J gene TRBJ1-4; D might be TRBD1 (6 bases). The CDR3 loop spans 12 amino acids. Germline V lookup: CDR1 MDHEN, CDR2 SYDVKM. The V end was cut by 5 bases, the J end by 8 bases, with 9 bases between. CDR3 protein: CASSDGTEKLFF. CDR3 nucleotides: TGTGCCAGCAGTGATGGGACAGAAAAACTGTTTTTT.

In the case of this clone: The junction shows a germline mismatch at one end, possibly a read error. The chain combines TRBV4-1 with TRBJ2-7; 10 nucleotides align to TRBD1. This CDR3 is 14 amino acids long. Germline V gives CDR1 MGHRA, CDR2 YSYEKL. Here the CDR3 DNA reads TGCGCCAGCAGCCTGGGACAGGGGTTCAACGAGCAGCACTTC. Its protein product is CASSLGQGFNEQHF.

The chain links TRBV11-3 to TRBJ2-2; maybe TRBD2 (5 bases). Per germline, CDR1 SGHNT and CDR2 YENEEA. This CDR3 contains 12 residues. The V gene lost 3 bases and the J gene lost 7 bases, with 6 bases spanning the gap. The CDR3 reads CASSFAGGELFF. CDR3 coding DNA: TGTGCCAGCAGCTTCGCGGGCGGGGAGCTGTTTTTT.

This chain joins TRBV2 and TRBJ2-7, with D possibly being TRBD1 (6 bases). V lost 3 bases and J lost 6, with 15 bases in between. The CDR3 loop spans 14 amino acids. Per the germline V gene, CDR1 is SNHLY and CDR2 is FYNNEI. The CDR3 sequence is CASSDQDSAGEQYF. The CDR3 nucleotides are TGTGCCAGCAGTGATCAGGACAGCGCCGGCGAGCAGTACTTC.

The chain couples TRBV7-8 to TRBJ2-2; 8 positions match TRBD1. Trimming at V came to 3 bases and at J to 2 bases, leaving 5 bases not matched to a gene. The CDR3 contains 16 residues. Germline V CDR1 and CDR2: SGHVS, FQNEAQ. CDR3 coding DNA: TGTGCCAGCAGCTTTGACAGGGGATTCAACACCGGGGAGCTGTTTTTT. Encoded protein: CASSFDRGFNTGELFF.

The gene calls are TRBV7-6 and TRBJ1-1; D not resolved. There are 13 residues in the CDR3. Trimming stripped 1 base from V and 5 bases from J, with 8 bases between. Germline lookup yields CDR1 SGHVS and CDR2 FNYEAQ. CDR3 sequence (DNA): TGTGCCAGCAGCTTAGGCGGGGATACTGAAGCTTTCTTT. This sequence encodes CASSLGGDTEAFF.

This clone was seen more than once but under ten times. J is TRBJ1-1 and V is TRBV29-1, with 9 bases fitting TRBD1. V lost 7 bases to trimming and J lost 1 base; unmatched junction nucleotides: 7. The CDR3 covers 14 residues. Germline lookup yields CDR1 SQVTM and CDR2 ANQGSEA. CDR3 bases: TGCAGCGCCCCACTGGGACAGGGGAACACTGAAGCTTTCTTT. It is translated as CSAPLGQGNTEAFF.

The chain recombines TRBV5-4 with TRBJ2-5; no definite D call. Per germline, CDR1 SGHNT and CDR2 YYREEE (reference sequence). This CDR3 is built from 14 residues. V was pared by 4 bases and J by 4 bases, with 14 bases between. The CDR3 reads CASSDVGNSETQYF. DNA of the CDR3: TGTGCCAGCAGCGACGTTGGGAATTCAGAGACCCAGTACTTC.

This rearrangement joins TRBV7-9 to TRBJ2-1, with unresolved D. V lost 5 bases to trimming and J lost 2 bases, with 7 bases between them. The CDR3 loop spans 13 amino acids. The V gene's germline CDR1 is SEHNR and CDR2 FQNEAQ (reference sequence). CDR3 residues: CASSPQAYNEQFF. CDR3 coding DNA: TGTGCCAGCAGCCCGCAAGCCTACAATGAGCAGTTCTTC.

The CDR3 sequence: CASSQGQRNEQYF. The CDR3 coding sequence is TGCGCCAGCAGCCAGGGGCAGAGGAACGAGCAGTACTTC. The chain recombines TRBV4-1 with TRBJ2-7; D is possibly TRBD1 (5 bases). The CDR3 covers 13 residues. Trimming took 3 bases from V and 5 from J, leaving 11 bases between them. Germline V CDR1 and CDR2: MGHRA, YSYEKL.

This clone was seen only a few times. CDR3 residues: CASRGSSYNEQFF. The CDR3 DNA is TGCGCCAGCAGAGGGAGCTCCTACAATGAGCAGTTCTTC. The rearrangement uses TRBV5-1 and TRBJ2-1, with a weak D call TRBD2 (5 bases). V was cut by 5 bases and J by 0 bases, with 6 bases left in between. Germline V gene data show CDR1 as SGHRS and CDR2 as YFSETQ. The CDR3 has 13 amino acids.

This rearrangement joins TRBV6-6 to TRBJ2-5; D is perhaps TRBD2 (6 bases). The V end was cut by 5 bases, the J end by 5 bases, with 15 bases between. The CDR3 consists of 14 residues. Germline V gene lookup returns CDR1 MNHNY and CDR2 SVGAGI (reference sequence). DNA for the CDR3: TGTGCCAGCAGTCCGTTGCGGGGTTGGGAGACCCAGTACTTC. Amino acids: CASSPLRGWETQYF.

The J gene is TRBJ1-5, the V gene TRBV7-9, with D perhaps TRBD1 (6 bases). The CDR3 runs 12 residues. Germline CDR1 and CDR2: SEHNR and FQNEAQ (reference sequence). Trimming stripped 8 bases from V and 3 bases from J, with 8 bases between. As DNA, the CDR3 is TGTGCCAGCCACAGGGACAATCAGCCCCAGCATTTT. Amino acid sequence: CASHRDNQPQHF.

This clone was found a few times. The chain combines TRBV7-9 with TRBJ1-5, with no clear D. This CDR3 is 14 amino acids long. Trimming cost V 3 bases and J 4 bases, with 10 bases left between them. Germline V lookup: CDR1 SEHNR, CDR2 FQNEAQ (reference sequence). CDR3 coding DNA: TGTGCCAGCAGCTTCTCCGGGCTTAATCAGCCCCAGCATTTT. This sequence encodes CASSFSGLNQPQHF.

CDR3 DNA sequence: TGTGCCAGTAGTATCGGGGGTGAGACCCAGTACTTC. As protein: CASSIGGETQYF. This rearrangement joins TRBV19 to TRBJ2-5, with D perhaps TRBD2 (6 bases). CDR1 is LNHDA, CDR2 SQIVND, per germline (reference sequence). V lost 3 bases to trimming and J lost 5 bases, with 7 bases between them. This CDR3 is 12 amino acids long.

The chain employs TRBV4-2 and TRBJ2-5; 9 nucleotides align to TRBD2. J was trimmed by 1 base and V by 0 bases; bases with no gene match: 0. The CDR3 consists of 15 residues. Germline CDR1 is LGHNA and CDR2 is YNFKEQ. The CDR3 loop is CASSQERGGQETQYF. Written as DNA, the CDR3 is TGTGCCAGCAGCCAAGAGCGGGGGGGCCAAGAGACCCAGTACTTC.